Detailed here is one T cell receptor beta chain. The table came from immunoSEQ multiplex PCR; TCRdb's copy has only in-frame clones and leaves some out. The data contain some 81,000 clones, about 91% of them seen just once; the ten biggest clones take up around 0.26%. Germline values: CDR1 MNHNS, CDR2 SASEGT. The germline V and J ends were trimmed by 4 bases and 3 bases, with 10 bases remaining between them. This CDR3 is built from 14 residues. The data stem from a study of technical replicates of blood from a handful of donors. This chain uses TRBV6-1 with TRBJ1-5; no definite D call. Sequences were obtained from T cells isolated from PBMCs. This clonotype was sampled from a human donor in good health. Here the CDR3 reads CASSVSGANQPQHF. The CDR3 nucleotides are TGTGCCAGCAGTGTATCAGGTGCCAATCAGCCCCAGCATTTT.